This is a list of T cell receptor beta chains from one sample in a study of cytomegalovirus exposure and HLA in healthy donors. The data were produced by immunoSEQ multiplex PCR, yet TCRdb's version contains in-frame clones alone and is incomplete. The data show fewer than 200,000 clones, 82% seen once. Material for sequencing was PBMCs. The receptors originated from a girl between 5 and 17 years old in good health and CMV-seropositive. Each CDR3 is given with its conserved first and last residue. Fields, in order: V gene, D gene, J gene, clone size, CDR3 DNA, CDR3 protein. The D gene is left open where the match is weak. Rows give clone size only sometimes, using once, few, many, or a class for an expanded clone.

V: TRBV2; D: -; J: TRBJ1-5; size: few; DNA: TGTGCCAGCAGTATTGGAGAGACAGGTAGTATAGGTCAGCCCCAGCATTTT; CDR3: CASSIGETGSIGQPQHF
V: TRBV28; D: -; J: TRBJ2-3; size: -; DNA: TGTGCCAGCAGTTTCCAAGGGGTACAGGATACGCAGTATTTT; CDR3: CASSFQGVQDTQYF
V: TRBV18; D: -; J: TRBJ2-7; size: once; DNA: TGTGCCAGCTCACCACGGGGCAGGGTCCTCTACGAGCAGTACTTC; CDR3: CASSPRGRVLYEQYF
V: TRBV11-2; D: TRBD1; J: TRBJ2-2; size: -; DNA: TGTGCCAGCAGCTGGACCGGGACAGGAAGGAACACCGGGGAGCTGTTTTTT; CDR3: CASSWTGTGRNTGELFF
V: TRBV6-6; D: -; J: TRBJ2-5; size: -; DNA: TGTGCCAGCAGTTACTACCTAGCATCCCGGGGGGAGACCCAGTACTTC; CDR3: CASSYYLASRGETQYF
V: TRBV5-5; D: -; J: TRBJ1-1; size: -; DNA: TGTGCCAGCAGCTTCTCGAGGCGGGGGCGCACTGAAGCTTTCTTT; CDR3: CASSFSRRGRTEAFF
V: TRBV27; D: TRBD1; J: TRBJ2-7; size: -; DNA: TGTGCCAGCAGTCCGACAGGGGGGCTCTACGAGCAGTACTTC; CDR3: CASSPTGGLYEQYF
V: TRBV2; D: TRBD1; J: TRBJ1-4; size: -; DNA: TGTGCCAGCAGCGGGACAGGGGTAGAAAAACTGTTTTTT; CDR3: CASSGTGVEKLFF
V: TRBV9; D: TRBD1; J: TRBJ2-5; size: few; DNA: TGTGCCAGCAGCGCCAGACAGGGTGGGGAGACCCAGTACTTC; CDR3: CASSARQGGETQYF
V: TRBV4-3; D: -; J: TRBJ1-2; size: few; DNA: TGCGCCAGCAGCCAAGGGCGGAGAACTACAAACTATGGCTACACCTTC; CDR3: CASSQGRRTTNYGYTF
V: TRBV19; D: -; J: TRBJ2-1; size: -; DNA: TGTGCCAGCACAGGCCGGTCGGGTTTCTACAATGAGCAGTTCTTC; CDR3: CASTGRSGFYNEQFF
V: TRBV11-1; D: -; J: TRBJ2-7; size: -; DNA: TGTGCCAGCAGGGGGGCGCCGGCCTACGAGCAGTACTTC; CDR3: CASRGAPAYEQYF
V: TRBV5-1; D: TRBD2; J: TRBJ2-3; size: once; DNA: TGCGCCAGCCATAGCGGGGAGGCAGATACGCAGTATTTT; CDR3: CASHSGEADTQYF
V: TRBV30; D: -; J: TRBJ2-2; size: -; DNA: TGTGCCTGGGGCCGTCAGTTTAACACCGGGGAGCTGTTTTTT; CDR3: CAWGRQFNTGELFF
V: TRBV29-1; D: -; J: TRBJ2-7; size: -; DNA: TGCAGCGTTGAAGTTCGGGGGACCCAATTCTACGAGCAGTACTTC; CDR3: CSVEVRGTQFYEQYF
V: TRBV4-3; D: -; J: TRBJ2-5; size: -; DNA: TGCGCCAGCAGCCCCAGGACTACCGGTGAAGAGACCCAGTACTTC; CDR3: CASSPRTTGEETQYF
V: TRBV7-9; D: -; J: TRBJ2-7; size: -; DNA: TGTGCCAGCAGCTTGGCAGGGGGGAACCAGTACTTC; CDR3: CASSLAGGNQYF
V: TRBV6-5; D: TRBD1; J: TRBJ1-2; size: -; DNA: TGTGCCAGCAGCCGGGGACAGGGCGGGGGCTACACCTTC; CDR3: CASSRGQGGGYTF
V: TRBV28; D: TRBD1; J: TRBJ1-3; size: once; DNA: TGTGCCACCAACAGGGGGCATGAAAAAAAAGGAAACACCATATATTTT; CDR3: CATNRGHEKKGNTIYF
V: TRBV19; D: TRBD1; J: TRBJ1-5; size: -; DNA: TGTGCCAGTAGTCAGAACAGGGGGAACAATCAGCCCCAGCATTTT; CDR3: CASSQNRGNNQPQHF
V: TRBV30; D: TRBD2; J: TRBJ2-7; size: -; DNA: TGTGCCTGCAAGGGACTAGCGGGAGGGCGGGCCTACGAGCAGTACTTC; CDR3: CACKGLAGGRAYEQYF
V: TRBV19; D: -; J: TRBJ2-1; size: -; DNA: TGTGCCAGTAGTTCGGGTAAGCAGTTCTTC; CDR3: CASSSGKQFF
V: TRBV15; D: -; J: TRBJ2-4; size: -; DNA: TGTGCCGCCAGCAGAAAATTGGTGGGCCGCGGGAAAAACATTCAGTACTTC; CDR3: CAASRKLVGRGKNIQYF
V: TRBV9; D: TRBD2; J: TRBJ2-1; size: -; DNA: TGTGCCAGCAGCTCTCACTGGGGGTCTAGCGGGAGTAGGAATGAGCAGTTCTTC; CDR3: CASSSHWGSSGSRNEQFF
V: TRBV7-8; D: -; J: TRBJ1-1; size: -; DNA: TGTGCCAGCAGCCCAGCCCGCGGGGCGGGGGCTTTCTTT; CDR3: CASSPARGAGAFF
V: TRBV30; D: TRBD2; J: TRBJ2-7; size: -; DNA: TGTGCCTGGAGTGCGGGACTAGCGGGAATGTACGAGCAGTACTTC; CDR3: CAWSAGLAGMYEQYF
V: TRBV9; D: -; J: TRBJ2-1; size: -; DNA: TGTGCCAGCAGCCCCCTAGGCGGGACGGAGTACTCCTACAATGAGCAGTTCTTC; CDR3: CASSPLGGTEYSYNEQFF
V: TRBV6-5; D: -; J: TRBJ1-1; size: -; DNA: TGTGCCAGCAGTTACAACGACAGGAATGAAGCTTTCTTT; CDR3: CASSYNDRNEAFF
V: TRBV18; D: -; J: TRBJ1-5; size: -; DNA: TGTGCCAGCTCTCCGAACGGCGAGGAGCCCCAGCATTTT; CDR3: CASSPNGEEPQHF
V: TRBV23-1; D: -; J: TRBJ2-1; size: -; DNA: TGCGCCAGCAGTCAATCGGAGCGGACTGAGCAGTTCTTC; CDR3: CASSQSERTEQFF
V: TRBV4-1; D: TRBD1; J: TRBJ1-1; size: -; DNA: TGCGCCAGCAGCCATCCAAGGACAGGGAGGGACACTGAAGCTTTCTTT; CDR3: CASSHPRTGRDTEAFF